This TCR beta chain was found in a study of human T cells and chemical hapten exposure. This clonotype was seen repeatedly, ten times or more. Attachment of unique molecular identifiers to individual cDNA molecules was performed in the library. TCRdb called the RACE reads again in MiXCR, with one record for every CDR3 protein. The sample includes a few hundred thousand distinct CDR3 sequences, roughly 4.8% of them seen just once. Time point given: patch test 1, 2 weeks after DPC sensitization. Treatment in this sample: therapeutic diphenylcyclopropenone sensitization with weekly scalp DPC. Phlebotomy was performed prior to application of every patch test. Researchers extracted total RNA from unfractionated whole blood. V gave up 3 bases and J gave up 4 bases, with 5 bases separating them. Germline V lookup: CDR1 DFQATT, CDR2 SNEGSKA (reference sequence). The CDR3 spans 11 residues.

This chain connects TRBV20-1 to TRBJ2-3; no clear D gene. This receptor was obtained from a woman aged 45-65 years with alopecia areata. Some clones in this sample may be carry-over from other donors' samples. Sequences were derived from whole blood, sampled in connection with sensitization to the hapten diphenylcyclopropenone (DPC). The CDR3 sequence is CSASVSDTQYF. CDR3 coding DNA: TGCAGTGCTAGTGTATCAGATACGCAGTATTTT.